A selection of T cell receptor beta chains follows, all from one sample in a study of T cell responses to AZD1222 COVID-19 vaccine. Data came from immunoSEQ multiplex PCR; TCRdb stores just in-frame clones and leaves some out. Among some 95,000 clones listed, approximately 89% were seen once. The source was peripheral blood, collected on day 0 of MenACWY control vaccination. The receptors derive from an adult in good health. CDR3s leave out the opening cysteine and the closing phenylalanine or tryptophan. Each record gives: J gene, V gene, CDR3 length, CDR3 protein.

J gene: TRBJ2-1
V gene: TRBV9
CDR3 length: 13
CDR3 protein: ASSSQRAPYNEQF

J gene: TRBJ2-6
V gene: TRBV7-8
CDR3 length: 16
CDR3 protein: ASSPAGNRLPGANVLT

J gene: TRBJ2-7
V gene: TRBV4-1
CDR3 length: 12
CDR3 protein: ASSQDSRGTQQY

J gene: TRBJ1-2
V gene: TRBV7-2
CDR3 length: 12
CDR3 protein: ASSLSEGVYGYT

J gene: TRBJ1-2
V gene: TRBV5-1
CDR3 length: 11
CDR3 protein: ASTPGQRYGYT

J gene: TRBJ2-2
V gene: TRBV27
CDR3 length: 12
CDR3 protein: ASSSGKRTGELF

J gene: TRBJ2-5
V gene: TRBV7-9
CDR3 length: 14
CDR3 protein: ASSLARGPLQETQY

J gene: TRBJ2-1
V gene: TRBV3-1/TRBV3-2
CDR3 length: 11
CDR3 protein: ASSPWEGDEQF

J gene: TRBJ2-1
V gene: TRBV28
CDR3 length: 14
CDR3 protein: ASSFVGTGVGNEQF

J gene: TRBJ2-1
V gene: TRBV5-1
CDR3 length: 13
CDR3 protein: ASSLPSGSYNEQF

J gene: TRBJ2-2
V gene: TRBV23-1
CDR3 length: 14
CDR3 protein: ASSQGTGTNTGELF

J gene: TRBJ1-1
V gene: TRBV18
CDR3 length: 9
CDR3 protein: ASSPGEAAF

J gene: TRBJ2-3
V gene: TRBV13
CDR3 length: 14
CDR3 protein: ASSLERGVVTDTQY

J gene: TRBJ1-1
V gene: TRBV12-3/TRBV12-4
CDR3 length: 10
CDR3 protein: ASSGQGTEAF

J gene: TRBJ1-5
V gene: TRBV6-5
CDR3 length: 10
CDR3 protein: ASSTTGGTQH

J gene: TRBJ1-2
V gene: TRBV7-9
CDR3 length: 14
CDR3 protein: ASSESPGLASGGYT

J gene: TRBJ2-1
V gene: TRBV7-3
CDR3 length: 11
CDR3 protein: ASSLGRDNEQF

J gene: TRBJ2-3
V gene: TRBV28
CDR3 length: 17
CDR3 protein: ASSSPPRGGSGITDTQY

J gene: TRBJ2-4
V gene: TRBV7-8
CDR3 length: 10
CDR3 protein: ASSSDRLIQY

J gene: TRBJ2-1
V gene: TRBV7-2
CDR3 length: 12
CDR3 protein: ASSLGAWGTRQF

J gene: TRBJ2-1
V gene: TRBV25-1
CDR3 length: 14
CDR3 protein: ASSGKKGWDPNEQF

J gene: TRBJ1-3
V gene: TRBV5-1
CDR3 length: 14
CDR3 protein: ASSTAGTGSGNTIY

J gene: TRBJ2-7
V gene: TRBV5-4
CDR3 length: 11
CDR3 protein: ASSFSGGGEQY

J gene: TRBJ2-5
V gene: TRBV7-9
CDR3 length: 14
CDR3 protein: ASSQNRGQYQETQY

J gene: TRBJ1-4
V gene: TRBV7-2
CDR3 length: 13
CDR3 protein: ASSSGVTTNEKLF

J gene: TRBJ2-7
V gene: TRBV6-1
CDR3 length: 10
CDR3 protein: ASSEGTYEQY

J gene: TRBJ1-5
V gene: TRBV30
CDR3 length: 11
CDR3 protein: AWSPDSNQPQH

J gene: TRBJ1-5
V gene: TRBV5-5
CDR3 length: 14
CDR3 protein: ASSQPGTGINQPQH

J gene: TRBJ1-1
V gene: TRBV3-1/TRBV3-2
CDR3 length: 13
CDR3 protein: ASSQVRLQNTEAF

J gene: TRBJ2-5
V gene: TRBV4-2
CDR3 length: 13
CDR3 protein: ASSQGAGGKETQY

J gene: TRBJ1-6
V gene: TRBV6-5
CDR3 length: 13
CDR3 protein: ASSYSDRANSPLH

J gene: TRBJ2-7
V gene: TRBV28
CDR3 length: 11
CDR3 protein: ASSLGISYEQY

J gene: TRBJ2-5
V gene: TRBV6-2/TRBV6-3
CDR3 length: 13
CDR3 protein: ASSLFWTIEETQY

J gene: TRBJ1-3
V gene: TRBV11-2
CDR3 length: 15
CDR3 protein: ASSLDWPGASGNTIY

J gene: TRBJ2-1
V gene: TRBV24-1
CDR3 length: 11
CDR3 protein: ATGQEGYNEQF

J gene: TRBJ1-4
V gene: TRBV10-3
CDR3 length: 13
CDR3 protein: AISESQVLNEKLF

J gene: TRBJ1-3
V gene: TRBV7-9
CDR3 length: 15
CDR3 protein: ASSLGRLAGSGNTIY